Sequencing of this TCR beta chain was carried out in a study of CD8+ T cells in alopecia areata. Looking at the study overall: Percentage of affected scalp area was the basis on which treated patients' severity was scored.

RNA extraction and reverse transcription yielded cDNA as sequencing template. Generated by immunoSEQ multiplex PCR, the TCRdb table keeps only in-frame clones and is missing some. In the table there are fewer than 250,000 clones, roughly three fifths of which are singletons. Treatment defined: oral pan-JAK inhibitor, 5-10 mg twice daily. The germline V gene has CDR1 SGHRS and CDR2 YFSETQ. The CDR3 runs 13 residues. Trimming cost V 7 bases and J 1 base; bases outside gene matches: 5. This rearrangement joins TRBV5-1 to TRBJ2-7; 7 bases fit TRBD1. The sequence was collected from a human donor with alopecia areata. Source: CD4+ T cells sorted from blood, taken at week 4, from a patient treated with tofacitinib. CDR3 region: CASAGTVSYEQYF. CDR3 DNA sequence: TGCGCCAGCGCCGGGACAGTATCCTACGAGCAGTACTTC.